The sequence of this TCR beta chain was determined in a study of identical twins. Points from the study as a whole: Fewer insertions were carried by abundant cord blood beta clonotypes, but none was seen in memory repertoires. Twin pairs' shared out-of-frame alpha sequences were enriched in low generation probability.

Each CDR3 protein is one row after TCRdb ran MiXCR on the 5' RACE reads. Seen here are around 280,000 distinct CDR3 sequences, approximately 8.5% observed once, and the top ten hold approximately 2.1%. In its sample, this clonotype was seen a few times. The antigen remains undetermined. This CDR3 has 16 residues. CDR1 is MGHRA, CDR2 YSYEKL, per germline. V lost 6 bases, J lost 1 base, and 18 bases lay in between. The data also belong to a second study, concerning yellow fever vaccine responses in identical twins.

The clonotype comes from a woman under 30 in good health. The sample taken for sequencing was memory (CD45RO+) T cells sorted from blood. V is TRBV4-1 and J is TRBJ2-5; perhaps TRBD2 as D (5 bases). CDR3 amino acids: CASRRDLTDFQETQYF. In DNA form, the CDR3 reads TGCGCCAGCAGGAGGGATTTAACAGACTTCCAAGAGACCCAGTACTTC.